The source of this TCR beta chain is a study of cytomegalovirus exposure and HLA in healthy donors. A multiplex PCR was run with 60 Vbeta primers and 13 Jbeta primers. Generated by immunoSEQ multiplex PCR, the TCRdb table keeps only in-frame clones and is missing some. The table has around 160,000 clones, approximately 67% seen once. The CDR3 is 14 residues long. CDR1 is SQVTM and CDR2 is ANQGSEA in the germline V gene. With V trimmed by 4 bases and J by 8 bases, 8 bases remained unmatched. For this clone: Its antigen is not identified.

Study-level results: Compared with the roughly 700-donor mean, an Asian-associated ancestry cluster reportedly had fewer N-insertions, according to a later analysis. Immune exposure was documented only through CMV serostatus. A link between a missense DCLRE1C variant and TCR beta V- and J-gene trimming emerged from a later analysis.

This clonotype was sampled from a woman between 18 and 29 years old in good health and CMV-seropositive. Sequences were obtained from PBMCs. The V and J genes are TRBV29-1 and TRBJ1-4, with 9 nucleotides matching TRBD1. The CDR3 here is CSVVRGTGLEKLFF. CDR3 coding DNA: TGCAGCGTTGTAAGGGGGACAGGGCTAGAAAAACTGTTTTTT.